This T cell receptor (beta chain) was retrieved from a study of blood T cell repertoires in COVID-19. Under the authors' procedure: Using reference gene primer amplification, nucleated cell counts were estimated. Generated by immunoSEQ multiplex PCR, the TCRdb table keeps only in-frame clones and is missing some. The V and J calls and clone size come from that table; D and trimming were worked out from the DNA. The sample records tens of thousands of clones, approximately 82% being singletons. This CDR3 is 16 amino acids long. Germline CDR1 is MGHRA and CDR2 is YSYEKL. The ends lost 2 bases at V and 6 bases at J; junction bases unmatched: 11.

This TCR derives from a woman older than 75 with acute or convalescent COVID-19. Sample: peripheral blood. The J gene is TRBJ2-7, the V gene TRBV4-1; 9 bases agree with TRBD1. The CDR3 DNA is TGCGCCAGCAGCCAAATCGGGACAGGGAGGGATGGCGAGCAGTACTTC. Its translation: CASSQIGTGRDGEQYF.